The clone carrying this T cell receptor beta chain was recorded once. The antigen is undetermined. These data belong to a study of molecular identifiers for immune sequencing clone quantification. Study-wide background: Replicate experiments took RNA from around 18,000 or 91,000 naive CD8 cells, divided it five ways and sequenced four. Study results and limitations: Over 98% of effector molecules, yet under 1% of naive-cell molecules, were held by clones above 20 RNA copies.

TCRdb re-called the PCR reads through MiXCR, storing one row per CDR3 protein. The sample includes around 480,000 distinct CDR3 sequences, around 25% of them seen just once. Naive CD8 T cells were FACS-sorted by CD8+CD4-CCR7+CD45RA+ markers. The length of the CDR3 is 13 residues. CDR1 MNHEY and CDR2 SVGEGT come from the germline V gene. V was cut by 8 bases and J by 4 bases, with 13 bases left in between. This TCR derives from a human donor in good health. Some libraries in this study had Jurkat cell RNA spiked in. The V gene is TRBV6-2 or TRBV6-3, the J gene TRBJ2-3; D may correspond to TRBD1 or TRBD2 (5 bases each). The sample was naive CD8+ T cells from blood, with Jurkat cell RNA spiked in. Indicated subset: FACS-sorted CD8+CD4-CCR7+CD45RA+ naive T cells. The CDR3 DNA follows: TGTGCCAGCGATCGGGGCCTCGCAGATACGCAGTATTTT. Protein sequence: CASDRGLADTQYF.